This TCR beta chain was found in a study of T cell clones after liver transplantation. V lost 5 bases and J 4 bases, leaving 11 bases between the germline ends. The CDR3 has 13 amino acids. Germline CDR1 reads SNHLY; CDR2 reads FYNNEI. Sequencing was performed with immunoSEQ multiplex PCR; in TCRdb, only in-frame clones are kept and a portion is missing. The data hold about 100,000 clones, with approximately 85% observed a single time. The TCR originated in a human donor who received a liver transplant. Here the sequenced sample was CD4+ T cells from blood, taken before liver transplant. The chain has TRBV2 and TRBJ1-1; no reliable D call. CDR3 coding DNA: TGTGCCAGCAGTATAGGTCGAGGCACTGAAGCTTTCTTT. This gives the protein CASSIGRGTEAFF.